The text below deals with one TCR beta chain. Its antigen is currently unknown. Input was approximately 1.8 ug genomic DNA, or all available if less. Here immunoSEQ multiplex PCR was the method, and the copy in TCRdb shows in-frame clones only, minus some. This table has tens of thousands of clones, 82% appearing once. The data originate from a study of glioma-infiltrating T cells after dendritic cell vaccination. Study-level information: Treatment, given 2003 to 2012, was autologous tumor lysate-pulsed dendritic cell vaccination. Three intradermal dendritic cell vaccine injections were given every two weeks. Study-wide findings and caveats: Higher TCR clonality did not directly relate to longer survival.

J gave up 4 bases and V 0 bases, and 5 bases lay outside the gene matches. Germline-derived CDR1 and CDR2 are SGHNT and YENEEA. The CDR3 has 16 residues. This chain links TRBV11-3 with TRBJ2-3, with 9 bases identical to TRBD2. This sequence was found in a human donor with glioblastoma. Sequencing used blood, obtained before dendritic cell vaccination. CDR3: CASSLEFSGGSDTQYF. CDR3 DNA sequence: TGTGCCAGCAGCTTAGAATTTAGCGGGGGATCAGATACGCAGTATTTT.